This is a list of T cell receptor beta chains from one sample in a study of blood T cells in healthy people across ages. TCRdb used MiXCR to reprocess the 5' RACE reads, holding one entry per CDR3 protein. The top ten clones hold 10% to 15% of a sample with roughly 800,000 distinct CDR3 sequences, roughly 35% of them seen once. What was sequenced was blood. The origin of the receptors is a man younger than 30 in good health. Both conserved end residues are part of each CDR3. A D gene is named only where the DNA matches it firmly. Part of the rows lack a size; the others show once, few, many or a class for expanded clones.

cdr3_aa: CASSRKQVSSGNTIYF
cdr3_nt: TGTGCCAGCAGCCGAAAACAGGTCTCCTCTGGAAACACCATATATTTT
v_call: TRBV6-6
d_call: NA
j_call: TRBJ1-3
clone_size: NA

cdr3_aa: CASSTGGNSYEQYF
cdr3_nt: TGTGCCTCAAGTACAGGGGGCAACTCCTACGAGCAGTACTTC
v_call: TRBV14
d_call: TRBD1
j_call: TRBJ2-7
clone_size: NA

cdr3_aa: CASRRERGNTGELFF
cdr3_nt: TGTGCCAGCAGGCGCGAGCGGGGAAACACCGGGGAGCTGTTTTTT
v_call: TRBV4-2
d_call: TRBD2
j_call: TRBJ2-2
clone_size: few

cdr3_aa: CSAPLEQGLGQPQHF
cdr3_nt: TGCAGTGCTCCCCTAGAACAGGGGCTCGGGCAGCCCCAGCATTTT
v_call: TRBV20-1
d_call: TRBD1
j_call: TRBJ1-5
clone_size: few

cdr3_aa: CATAEAGGTDTQYF
cdr3_nt: TGTGCCACGGCGGAGGCGGGTGGCACAGATACGCAGTATTTT
v_call: TRBV15
d_call: NA
j_call: TRBJ2-3
clone_size: NA

cdr3_aa: CASSLGQSLEPQHF
cdr3_nt: TGTGCCAGCAGTTTAGGACAATCCCTTGAGCCCCAGCATTTT
v_call: TRBV12-3/TRBV12-4
d_call: NA
j_call: TRBJ1-5
clone_size: many

cdr3_aa: CANADDRAPDTQYF
cdr3_nt: TGTGCCAATGCAGACGACAGGGCGCCAGATACGCAGTATTTT
v_call: TRBV6-2/TRBV6-3
d_call: TRBD1
j_call: TRBJ2-3
clone_size: NA

cdr3_aa: CASSLTYATPGNTEAFF
cdr3_nt: TGTGCCAGCAGTTTAACCTATGCTACCCCGGGGAACACTGAAGCTTTCTTT
v_call: TRBV12-3/TRBV12-4
d_call: NA
j_call: TRBJ1-1
clone_size: once

cdr3_aa: CASSETVAKNIQYF
cdr3_nt: TGTGCCAGCAGCGAGACTGTAGCCAAAAACATTCAGTACTTC
v_call: TRBV7-9
d_call: NA
j_call: TRBJ2-4
clone_size: many

cdr3_aa: CASSLERSGGVNEQYF
cdr3_nt: TGTGCCAGCAGCTTGGAGCGTAGCGGGGGGGTTAACGAGCAGTACTTC
v_call: TRBV5-5
d_call: TRBD2
j_call: TRBJ2-7
clone_size: NA

cdr3_aa: CASSLEPAGGHEQYF
cdr3_nt: TGCGCCAGCAGCTTGGAACCAGCGGGGGGGCATGAGCAGTACTTC
v_call: TRBV5-1
d_call: TRBD2
j_call: TRBJ2-5
clone_size: few

cdr3_aa: CASRRTGVVSGANVLTF
cdr3_nt: TGTGCCAGCAGACGGACAGGGGTAGTTTCTGGGGCCAACGTCCTGACTTTC
v_call: TRBV12-3/TRBV12-4
d_call: TRBD1
j_call: TRBJ2-6
clone_size: many

cdr3_aa: CATSAGRVHTEAFF
cdr3_nt: TGTGCCACCAGTGCGGGCAGGGTACACACTGAAGCTTTCTTT
v_call: TRBV24-1
d_call: NA
j_call: TRBJ1-1
clone_size: few

cdr3_aa: CASSLPTGGSGYTF
cdr3_nt: TGTGCCAGCAGTTTACCGACAGGGGGCTCGGGGTACACCTTC
v_call: TRBV12-3/TRBV12-4
d_call: TRBD1
j_call: TRBJ1-2
clone_size: NA

cdr3_aa: CASSSPSGGKTGELFF
cdr3_nt: TGTGCCAGCAGTTCCCCTAGCGGGGGGAAAACCGGGGAGCTGTTTTTT
v_call: TRBV27
d_call: TRBD2
j_call: TRBJ2-2
clone_size: NA

cdr3_aa: CASSAGGRGNQETQYF
cdr3_nt: TGTGCCAGCAGTGCGGGGGGAAGGGGGAACCAAGAGACCCAGTACTTC
v_call: TRBV12-3/TRBV12-4
d_call: TRBD2
j_call: TRBJ2-5
clone_size: NA

cdr3_aa: CAWSVHRRGGGYTF
cdr3_nt: TGTGCCTGGAGTGTACATCGGAGGGGAGGAGGCTACACCTTC
v_call: TRBV30
d_call: NA
j_call: TRBJ1-2
clone_size: NA

cdr3_aa: CASSFQGAPPYEQYF
cdr3_nt: TGCGCCAGCAGCTTCCAGGGTGCCCCACCCTACGAGCAGTACTTC
v_call: TRBV5-1
d_call: NA
j_call: TRBJ2-7
clone_size: NA

cdr3_aa: CASSVQGARGNSPLHF
cdr3_nt: TGCGCCAGCAGCGTACAGGGTGCCCGGGGGAATTCACCCCTCCACTTT
v_call: TRBV5-1
d_call: NA
j_call: TRBJ1-6
clone_size: few

cdr3_aa: CASTGGWEQETQYF
cdr3_nt: TGTGCCAGCACCGGGGGATGGGAGCAAGAGACCCAGTACTTC
v_call: TRBV12-3/TRBV12-4
d_call: NA
j_call: TRBJ2-5
clone_size: NA

cdr3_aa: CSARGTRSGDGREQYF
cdr3_nt: TGCAGTGCTAGAGGCACCAGGAGCGGGGACGGAAGGGAGCAGTACTTC
v_call: TRBV20-1
d_call: TRBD2
j_call: TRBJ2-5
clone_size: NA

cdr3_aa: CASSFESRGETQYF
cdr3_nt: TGTGCCAGCAGCTTTGAAAGTCGGGGAGAGACCCAGTACTTC
v_call: TRBV7-6
d_call: NA
j_call: TRBJ2-5
clone_size: few

cdr3_aa: CSVLSRGLAFF
cdr3_nt: TGCAGCGTCCTCTCGAGGGGTTTGGCTTTCTTT
v_call: TRBV29-1
d_call: NA
j_call: TRBJ1-1
clone_size: once

cdr3_aa: CASTLGFGTQYF
cdr3_nt: TGTGCCAGCACGCTGGGCTTTGGGACCCAGTACTTC
v_call: TRBV2
d_call: NA
j_call: TRBJ2-5
clone_size: NA

cdr3_aa: CASSPLVAATNEKLFF
cdr3_nt: TGCGCCAGCAGCCCGCTTGTAGCCGCAACTAATGAAAAACTGTTTTTT
v_call: TRBV5-1
d_call: NA
j_call: TRBJ1-4
clone_size: NA

cdr3_aa: CASSQKTADQPQHF
cdr3_nt: TGCGCCAGCAGCCAGAAGACAGCCGATCAGCCCCAGCATTTT
v_call: TRBV4-1
d_call: NA
j_call: TRBJ1-5
clone_size: NA

cdr3_aa: CSVEGERGAFF
cdr3_nt: TGCAGCGTTGAAGGAGAACGTGGGGCTTTCTTT
v_call: TRBV29-1
d_call: NA
j_call: TRBJ1-1
clone_size: NA

cdr3_aa: CAISESAGSGSETQYF
cdr3_nt: TGTGCCATCAGTGAGTCGGCAGGGTCGGGATCAGAGACCCAGTACTTC
v_call: TRBV10-3
d_call: NA
j_call: TRBJ2-5
clone_size: NA

cdr3_aa: CASSETGRGTDTQYF
cdr3_nt: TGTGCCAGCAGTGAAACAGGGAGAGGCACAGATACGCAGTATTTT
v_call: TRBV6-1
d_call: NA
j_call: TRBJ2-3
clone_size: NA

cdr3_aa: CASSLVAGGAQETQYF
cdr3_nt: TGTGCCAGCAGCTTAGTCGCCGGGGGGGCCCAAGAGACCCAGTACTTC
v_call: TRBV7-2
d_call: TRBD2
j_call: TRBJ2-5
clone_size: NA

cdr3_aa: CASSPRSQYSDQPQHF
cdr3_nt: TGTGCCAGCAGCCCTAGGAGTCAGTATAGTGATCAGCCCCAGCATTTT
v_call: TRBV6-5
d_call: NA
j_call: TRBJ1-5
clone_size: few

cdr3_aa: CASSSLPSPDQPQHF
cdr3_nt: TGTGCCAGCAGTTCCTTACCCAGCCCGGATCAGCCCCAGCATTTT
v_call: TRBV6-5
d_call: NA
j_call: TRBJ1-5
clone_size: NA

cdr3_aa: CASTLDSARETQYF
cdr3_nt: TGTGCCAGCACCCTAGATAGTGCCCGGGAGACCCAGTACTTC
v_call: TRBV12-3/TRBV12-4
d_call: NA
j_call: TRBJ2-5
clone_size: many

cdr3_aa: CSARGVDTYGYTF
cdr3_nt: TGCAGTGCTAGAGGGGTGGACACCTATGGCTACACCTTC
v_call: TRBV20-1
d_call: NA
j_call: TRBJ1-2
clone_size: NA

cdr3_aa: CASGAEAFF
cdr3_nt: TGTGCCTCAGGGGCTGAAGCTTTCTTT
v_call: TRBV12-3/TRBV12-4
d_call: NA
j_call: TRBJ1-1
clone_size: NA